The clone carrying this T cell receptor beta chain was recorded a few times. This sample is drawn from a study of spatial heterogeneity in lung cancer. About the study: The cohort: around 77 early-stage, untreated non-small cell lung cancer patients.

The presence of a unique molecular identifier marked each TCR cDNA molecule. TCRdb re-called the 5' RACE reads through MiXCR, storing one row per CDR3 protein. Seen here are tens of thousands of distinct CDR3 sequences, 15% to 20% observed once, and the top ten hold 21%. The ends were cut back, 0 bases at V and 5 bases at J, with 11 bases in the middle. The length of the CDR3 is 15 residues. The germline CDR1 and CDR2 sequences are LGHNA and YSLEER. Sample time point: blood at routine non-recurrence follow-up after resection. The chain combines TRBV4-3 with TRBJ1-5; the D gene is possibly TRBD1 (6 bases). This TCR was recovered from a male donor with early-stage non-small cell lung cancer. The material was PBMCs, obtained at follow-up. CDR3 nucleotide sequence: TGCGCCAGCAGCCAAGATGGGGGGCGCGATCAGCCCCAGCATTTT. It specifies CASSQDGGRDQPQHF.